Included here is one T cell receptor (beta chain) sequence, with context. Participants spanned ages about 18 to 100 years and resided in fewer than 30 US areas. Grouping used clinical history reported by participants in a survey and questionnaire. These data are taken from a study of blood T cell repertoires in COVID-19. Study summary: Nucleic acid was either cDNA or gDNA, and it came from T cells, B-cell-depleted T cells, or PBMCs.

Clones were read by immunoSEQ multiplex PCR, and TCRdb kept only the in-frame ones, dropping some. The table shows fewer than 350,000 clones, with roughly 93% occurring only once. This clonotype was sampled from a woman aged 40-49 years with acute COVID-19. Sequenced input: PBMCs or T cells enriched from blood (not recorded which).

This CDR3 reads CASSDTGLGLPGELFF. In DNA form, the CDR3 reads TGCGCCAGCAGCGATACGGGACTAGGGCTTCCCGGGGAGCTGTTTTTT. The V call is TRBV5-1, the J call TRBJ2-2, with TRBD2 identical over 8 bases. The germline gives CDR1 SGHRS, CDR2 YFSETQ. V lost 4 bases, J lost 6 bases, and 11 bases stayed unmatched. The CDR3 spans 16 residues.